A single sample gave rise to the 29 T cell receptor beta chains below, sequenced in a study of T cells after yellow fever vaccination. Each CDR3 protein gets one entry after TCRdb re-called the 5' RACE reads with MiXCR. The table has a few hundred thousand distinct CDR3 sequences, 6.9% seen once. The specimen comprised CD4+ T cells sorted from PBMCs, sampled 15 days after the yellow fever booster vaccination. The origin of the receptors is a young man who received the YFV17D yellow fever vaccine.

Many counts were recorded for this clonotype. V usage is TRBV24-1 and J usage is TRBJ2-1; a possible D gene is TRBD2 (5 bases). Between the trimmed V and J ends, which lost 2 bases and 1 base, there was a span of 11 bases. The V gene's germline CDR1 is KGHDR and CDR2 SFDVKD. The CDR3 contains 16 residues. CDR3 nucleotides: TGTGCCACCAGTGATTCCTTAGCGAAATCCTACAATGAGCAGTTCTTC. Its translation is CATSDSLAKSYNEQFF.

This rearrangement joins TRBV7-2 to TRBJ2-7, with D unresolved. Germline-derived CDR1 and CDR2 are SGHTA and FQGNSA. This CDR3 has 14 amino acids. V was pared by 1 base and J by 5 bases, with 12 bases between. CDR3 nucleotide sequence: TGTGCCAGCAGCTTAGGGGCCTTCCCTCACGAGCAGTACTTC. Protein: CASSLGAFPHEQYF.

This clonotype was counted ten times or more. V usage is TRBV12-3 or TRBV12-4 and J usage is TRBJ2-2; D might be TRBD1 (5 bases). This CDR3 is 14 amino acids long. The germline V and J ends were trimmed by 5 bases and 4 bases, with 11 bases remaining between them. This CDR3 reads CASSTSRVTGELFF. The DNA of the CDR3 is TGTGCCAGCAGTACCAGCAGGGTCACCGGGGAGCTGTTTTTT.

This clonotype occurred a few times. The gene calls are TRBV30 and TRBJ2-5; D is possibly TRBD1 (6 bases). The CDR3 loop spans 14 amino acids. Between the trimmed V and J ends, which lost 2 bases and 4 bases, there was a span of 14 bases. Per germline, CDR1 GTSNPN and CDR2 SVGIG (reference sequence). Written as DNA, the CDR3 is TGTGCCTGGAGTAAAGGCGGACAGATAGAGACCCAGTACTTC. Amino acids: CAWSKGGQIETQYF.

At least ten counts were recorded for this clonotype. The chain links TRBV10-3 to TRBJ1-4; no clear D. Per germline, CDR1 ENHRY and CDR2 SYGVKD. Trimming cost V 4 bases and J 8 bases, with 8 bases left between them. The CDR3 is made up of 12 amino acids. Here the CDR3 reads CAISVRGEKLFF. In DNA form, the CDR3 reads TGTGCCATCAGTGTCCGTGGGGAAAAACTGTTTTTT.

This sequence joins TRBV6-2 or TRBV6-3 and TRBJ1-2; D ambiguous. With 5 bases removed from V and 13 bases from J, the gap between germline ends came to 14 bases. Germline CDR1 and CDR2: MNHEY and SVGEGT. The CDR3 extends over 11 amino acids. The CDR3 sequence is CASSLREKATF. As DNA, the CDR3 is TGTGCCAGCAGTCTCCGGGAGAAGGCCACCTTC.

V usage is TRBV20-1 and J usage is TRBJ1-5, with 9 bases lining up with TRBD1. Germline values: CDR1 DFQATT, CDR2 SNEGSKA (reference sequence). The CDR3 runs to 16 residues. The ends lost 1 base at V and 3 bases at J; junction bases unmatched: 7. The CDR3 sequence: CSARVPGTGTNQPQHF. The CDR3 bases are TGCAGTGCTAGAGTCCCCGGGACAGGGACCAATCAGCCCCAGCATTTT.

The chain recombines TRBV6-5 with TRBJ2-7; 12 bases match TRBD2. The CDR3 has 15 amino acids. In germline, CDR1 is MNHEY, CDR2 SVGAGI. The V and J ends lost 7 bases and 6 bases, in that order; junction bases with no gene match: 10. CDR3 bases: TGTGCCAGCACCGAGGGACTAGCGGGTGGGCGCGAGCAGTACTTC. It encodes CASTEGLAGGREQYF.

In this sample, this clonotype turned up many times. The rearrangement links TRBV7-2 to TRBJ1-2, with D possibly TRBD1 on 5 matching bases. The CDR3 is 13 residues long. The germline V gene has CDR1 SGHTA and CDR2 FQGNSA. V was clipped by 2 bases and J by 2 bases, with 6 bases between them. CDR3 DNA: TGTGCCAGCAGCTTATACAGGAACTATGGCTACACCTTC. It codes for CASSLYRNYGYTF.

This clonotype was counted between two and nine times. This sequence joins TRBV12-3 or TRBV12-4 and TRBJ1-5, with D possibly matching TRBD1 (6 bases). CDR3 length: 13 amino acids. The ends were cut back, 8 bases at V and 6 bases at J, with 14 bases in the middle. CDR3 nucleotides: TGTGCCAGCGGGGCGGGGGCAGGTCAGCCCCAGCATTTT. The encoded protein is CASGAGAGQPQHF.

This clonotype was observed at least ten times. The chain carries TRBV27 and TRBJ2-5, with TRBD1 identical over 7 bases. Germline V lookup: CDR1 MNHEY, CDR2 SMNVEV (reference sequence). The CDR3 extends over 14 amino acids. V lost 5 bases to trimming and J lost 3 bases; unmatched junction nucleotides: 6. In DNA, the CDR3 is TGTGCCAGCAGTCCACGGACAGGAAAAGAGACCCAGTACTTC. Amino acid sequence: CASSPRTGKETQYF.

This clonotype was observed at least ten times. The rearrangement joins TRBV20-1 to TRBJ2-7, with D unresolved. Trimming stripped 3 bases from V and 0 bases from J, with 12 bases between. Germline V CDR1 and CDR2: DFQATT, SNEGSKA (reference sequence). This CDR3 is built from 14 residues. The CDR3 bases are TGCAGTGCTAGTGCCTTACCAAGCTCCTACGAGCAGTACTTC. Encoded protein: CSASALPSSYEQYF.

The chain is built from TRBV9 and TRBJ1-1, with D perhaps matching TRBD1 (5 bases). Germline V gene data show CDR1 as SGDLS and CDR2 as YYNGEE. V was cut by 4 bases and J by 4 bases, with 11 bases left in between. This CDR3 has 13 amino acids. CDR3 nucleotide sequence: TGTGCCAGCAGCAGCAGGGTTTTCACTGAAGCTTTCTTT. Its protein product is CASSSRVFTEAFF.

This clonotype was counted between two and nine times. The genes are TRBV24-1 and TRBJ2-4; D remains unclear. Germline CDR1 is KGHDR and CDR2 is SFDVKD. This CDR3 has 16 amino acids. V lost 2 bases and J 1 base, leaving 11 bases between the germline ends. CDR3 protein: CATSDSGPTAKNIQYF. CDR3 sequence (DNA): TGTGCCACCAGTGATTCTGGCCCCACGGCCAAAAACATTCAGTACTTC.

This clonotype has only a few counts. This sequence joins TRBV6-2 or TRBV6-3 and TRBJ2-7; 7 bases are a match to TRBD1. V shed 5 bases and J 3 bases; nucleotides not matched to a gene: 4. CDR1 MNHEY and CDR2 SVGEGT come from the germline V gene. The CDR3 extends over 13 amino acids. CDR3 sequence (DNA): TGTGCCAGCAGTGAGGGGACAGTCTACGAGCAGTACTTC. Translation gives CASSEGTVYEQYF.

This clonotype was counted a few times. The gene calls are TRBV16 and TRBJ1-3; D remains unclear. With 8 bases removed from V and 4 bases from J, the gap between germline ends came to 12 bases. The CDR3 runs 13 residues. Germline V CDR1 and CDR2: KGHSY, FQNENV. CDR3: CASASDNGNTIYF. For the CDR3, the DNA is TGTGCCAGCGCCTCAGACAACGGAAACACCATATATTTT.

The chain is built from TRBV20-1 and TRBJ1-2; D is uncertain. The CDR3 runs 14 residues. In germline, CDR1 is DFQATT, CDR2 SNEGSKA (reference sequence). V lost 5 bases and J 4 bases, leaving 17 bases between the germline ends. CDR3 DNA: TGCAGTGCTTCCGCTGGACGGGTCGGCTATGGCTACACCTTC. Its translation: CSASAGRVGYGYTF.

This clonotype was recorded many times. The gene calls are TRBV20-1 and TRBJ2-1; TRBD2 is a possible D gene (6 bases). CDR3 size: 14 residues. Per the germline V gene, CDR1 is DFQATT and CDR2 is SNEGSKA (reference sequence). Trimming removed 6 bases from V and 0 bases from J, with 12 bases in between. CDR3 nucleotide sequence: TGCAGTGCCTCCCGGGGGAGCTCCTACAATGAGCAGTTCTTC. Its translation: CSASRGSSYNEQFF.

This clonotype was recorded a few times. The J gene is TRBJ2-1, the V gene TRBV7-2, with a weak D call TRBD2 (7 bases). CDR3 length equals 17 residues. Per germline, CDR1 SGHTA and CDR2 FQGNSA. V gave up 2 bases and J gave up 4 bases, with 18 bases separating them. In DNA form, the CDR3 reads TGTGCCAGCAGCTTACCACGCCAGGGAGGGGGTTACAATGAGCAGTTCTTC. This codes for CASSLPRQGGGYNEQFF. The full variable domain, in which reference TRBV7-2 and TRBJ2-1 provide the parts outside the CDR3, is GAGVSQSPSNKVTEKGKDVELRCDPISGHTALYWYRQSLGQGLEFLIYFQGNSAPDKSGLPSDRFSAERTGGSVSTLTIQRTQQEDSAVYLCASSLPRQGGGYNEQFFGPGTRLTVL.

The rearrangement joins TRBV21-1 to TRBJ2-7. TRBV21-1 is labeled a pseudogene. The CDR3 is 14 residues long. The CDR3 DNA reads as TGTGCCAGCAGCAAAGCGGGATCTTCGTACGAGCAGTACTTC. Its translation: CASSKAGSSYEQYF.

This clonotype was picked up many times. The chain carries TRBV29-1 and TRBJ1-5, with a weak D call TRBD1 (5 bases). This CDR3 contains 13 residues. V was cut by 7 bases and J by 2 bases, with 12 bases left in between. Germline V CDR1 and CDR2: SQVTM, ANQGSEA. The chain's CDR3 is CSAARGGNQPQHF. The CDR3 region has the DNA TGCAGCGCCGCCCGGGGGGGCAATCAGCCCCAGCATTTT.

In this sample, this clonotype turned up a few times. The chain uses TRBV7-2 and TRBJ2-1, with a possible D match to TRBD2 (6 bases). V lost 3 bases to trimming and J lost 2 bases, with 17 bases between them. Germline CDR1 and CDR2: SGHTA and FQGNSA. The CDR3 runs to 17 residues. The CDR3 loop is CASSLSRGGITYNEQFF. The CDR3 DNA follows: TGTGCCAGCAGCTTGTCCCGGGGAGGTATTACCTACAATGAGCAGTTCTTC. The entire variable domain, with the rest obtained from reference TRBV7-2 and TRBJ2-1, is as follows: GAGVSQSPSNKVTEKGKDVELRCDPISGHTALYWYRQSLGQGLEFLIYFQGNSAPDKSGLPSDRFSAERTGGSVSTLTIQRTQQEDSAVYLCASSLSRGGITYNEQFFGPGTRLTVL.

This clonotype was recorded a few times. CDR3 sequence reads: CASRDGQPNQPQHF. CDR3 bases: TGTGCCAGCAGAGACGGGCAGCCCAATCAGCCCCAGCATTTT. The chain employs TRBV7-2 and TRBJ1-5; D is ambiguous. Germline V gene data show CDR1 as SGHTA and CDR2 as FQGNSA. The CDR3 is made up of 14 amino acids. The germline V and J ends were trimmed by 6 bases and 3 bases, with 12 bases remaining between them.

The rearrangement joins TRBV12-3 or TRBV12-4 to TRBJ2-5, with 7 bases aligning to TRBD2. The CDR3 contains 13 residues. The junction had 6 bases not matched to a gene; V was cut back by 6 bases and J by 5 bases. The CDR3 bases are TGTGCCAGCAGACCTAGCGGCATGGAGACCCAGTACTTC. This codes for CASRPSGMETQYF.

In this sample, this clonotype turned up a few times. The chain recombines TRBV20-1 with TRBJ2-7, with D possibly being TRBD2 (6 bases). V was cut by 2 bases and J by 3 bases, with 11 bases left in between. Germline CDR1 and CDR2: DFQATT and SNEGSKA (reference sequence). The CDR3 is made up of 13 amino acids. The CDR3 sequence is CSARMGLYYEQYF. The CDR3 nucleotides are TGCAGTGCTAGAATGGGACTTTACTACGAGCAGTACTTC.

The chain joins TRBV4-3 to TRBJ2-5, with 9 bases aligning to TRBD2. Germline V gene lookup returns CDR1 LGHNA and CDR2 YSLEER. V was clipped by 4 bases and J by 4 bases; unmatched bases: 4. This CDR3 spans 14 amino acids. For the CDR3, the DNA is TGCGCCAGCAGCCCTACGACTAGCGGAGAGACCCAGTACTTC. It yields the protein CASSPTTSGETQYF.

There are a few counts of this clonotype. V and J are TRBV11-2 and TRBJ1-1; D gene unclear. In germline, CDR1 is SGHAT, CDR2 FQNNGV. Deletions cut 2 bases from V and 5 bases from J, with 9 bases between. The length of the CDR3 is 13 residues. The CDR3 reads CASSLSTGTEAFF. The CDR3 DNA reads TGTGCCAGCAGCTTAAGTACGGGTACTGAAGCTTTCTTT.

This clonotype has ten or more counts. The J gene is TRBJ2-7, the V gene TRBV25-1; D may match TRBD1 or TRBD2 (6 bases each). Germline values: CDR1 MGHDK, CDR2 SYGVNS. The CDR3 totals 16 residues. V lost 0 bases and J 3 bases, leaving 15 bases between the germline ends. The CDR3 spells CASSEYKGGQIYEQYF. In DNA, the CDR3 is TGTGCCAGCAGTGAATATAAAGGGGGGCAGATCTACGAGCAGTACTTC.

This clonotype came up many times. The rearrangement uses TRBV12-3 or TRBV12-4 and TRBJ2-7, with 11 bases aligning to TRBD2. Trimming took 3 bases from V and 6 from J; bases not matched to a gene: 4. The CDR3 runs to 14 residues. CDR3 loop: CASSFSSGRSEQYF. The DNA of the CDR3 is TGTGCCAGCAGTTTCTCTAGCGGGAGGTCCGAGCAGTACTTC.